Listed below are T cell receptor beta chains from one sample, sequenced in a study of T cells in Graves' hyperthyroidism and ophthalmopathy. Each CDR3 protein is one row after TCRdb ran MiXCR on the multiplex PCR reads. The data contain some 550,000 distinct CDR3 sequences, approximately 15% of them singletons. Sequencing was done on a sample of blood. The receptor source for this set is a middle-aged woman with Graves' ophthalmopathy. Each CDR3 is given with its conserved first and last residue. A D gene is named only where the DNA matches it firmly. Size values are once, few and many counts, or a class for expanded clones, and some rows have none.

J gene | V gene | D gene | clone size | CDR3 DNA | CDR3 protein
TRBJ1-3 | TRBV3-1 | - | many | TGTGCCAGCAGCCACATGGCACAAGACTCTGGAAACACCATATATTTT | CASSHMAQDSGNTIYF
TRBJ2-7 | TRBV27 | TRBD1 | many | TGTGCCAGCGGGTCCTCGGACAGGGGACACTACGAGCAGTACTTC | CASGSSDRGHYEQYF
TRBJ1-1 | TRBV20-1 | TRBD1 | - | TGCAGTGCTGGGCAGGGGGCGAGTACTGAAGCTTTCTTT | CSAGQGASTEAFF
TRBJ1-1 | TRBV2 | - | - | TGTGCCAGCAGGGAGGGGTTCACTGAAGCTTTCTTT | CASREGFTEAFF
TRBJ2-2 | TRBV28 | - | - | TGTGCCAGCAGTCCTCTGAGCGCAGCCGGGGAGCTGTTTTTT | CASSPLSAAGELFF
TRBJ2-3 | TRBV7-9 | - | - | TGTGCCAGCAGCCGGGGAGTCAGCGGTCGTAGCACAGATACGCAGTATTTT | CASSRGVSGRSTDTQYF
TRBJ1-2 | TRBV7-8 | - | - | TGTGCCAGCAGCATCGAAAGGGGTGGCTACACCTTC | CASSIERGGYTF
TRBJ2-2 | TRBV11-2 | - | - | TGTGCCAGCAGCTTAGGCCACTCTTCGGGCACCGGGGAGCTGTTTTTT | CASSLGHSSGTGELFF
TRBJ2-4 | TRBV5-1 | - | few | TGCGCCAGCAGCTACCGAGAAGGAGAAAACATTCAGTACTTC | CASSYREGENIQYF
TRBJ1-5 | TRBV27 | TRBD1 | many | TGTGCCAGCAGTTCCGGGACAGGGGCTAATCAGCCCCAGCATTTT | CASSSGTGANQPQHF
TRBJ2-3 | TRBV11-2 | - | many | TGTGCCAGCAGGCAAGGGCGGGGCGGTCTCACAGATACGCAGTATTTT | CASRQGRGGLTDTQYF
TRBJ2-3 | TRBV4-1 | TRBD2 | few | TGCGCCAGCAGCCTAACCGGGACTAGCGGACCTCTCGATACGCAGTATTTT | CASSLTGTSGPLDTQYF
TRBJ2-3 | TRBV18 | TRBD1 | many | TGTGCCAGCTCACCACCGGGACAGAGCACAGATACGCAGTATTTT | CASSPPGQSTDTQYF
TRBJ2-3 | TRBV7-9 | - | many | TGTGCCAGCCTTGGCGGGAAGAGCACAGATACGCAGTATTTT | CASLGGKSTDTQYF
TRBJ2-3 | TRBV7-9 | TRBD2 | few | TGTGCCAGCAGCCCCCCCGTGACTAGCGGGATTGTGTGGGGAGATACGCCGTATTTT | CASSPPVTSGIVWGDTPYF
TRBJ1-2 | TRBV20-1 | TRBD1 | many | TGCAGTGCTCCTCAATCGACAGGGGGAGGCTACACCTTC | CSAPQSTGGGYTF
TRBJ1-2 | TRBV6-2/TRBV6-3 | - | many | TGTGCCAGCAGTCACGGACATTACTATGGCTACACCTTC | CASSHGHYYGYTF
TRBJ2-3 | TRBV6-1 | TRBD2 | many | TGTGCCAGCAGTGTGAGCGGGGGACACACAGATACGCAGTATTTT | CASSVSGGHTDTQYF
TRBJ2-3 | TRBV29-1 | TRBD2 | few | TGCAGCGTTGGGCCCGGACTAGCCTCCTACACAGATACGCAGTATTTT | CSVGPGLASYTDTQYF
TRBJ2-7 | TRBV20-1 | TRBD1 | many | TGCAGTGCTCCCGGCAGGGGGCTCTACGAGCAGTACTTC | CSAPGRGLYEQYF
TRBJ2-2 | TRBV19 | - | few | TGTGCCAGTAGTATAAGACAGTTTGTAACCGGGGAGCTGTTTTTT | CASSIRQFVTGELFF
TRBJ2-1 | TRBV11-2 | TRBD2 | many | TGTGCCAGCAGCTTAAACCGACTAGCGGGGCGCAATGAGCAGTTCTTC | CASSLNRLAGRNEQFF
TRBJ2-2 | TRBV5-1 | TRBD2 | many | TGCGCCAGCAGCCAAGGACTAGCCACCGGGGAGCTGTTTTTT | CASSQGLATGELFF
TRBJ2-5 | TRBV3-1 | - | many | TGTGCCAGCAGCCAGGCCCTAGGGAGGCAAGAGACCCAGTACTTC | CASSQALGRQETQYF
TRBJ2-5 | TRBV19 | TRBD2 | - | TGTGCCAGTAGTACCGCGTGGGGGACTAGCGGAGGGGAGACCCAGTACTTC | CASSTAWGTSGGETQYF
TRBJ2-7 | TRBV7-4 | TRBD1 | - | TGTACCAGCAGCTGGACAGGGGATAGCTACGAGCAGTACTTC | CTSSWTGDSYEQYF
TRBJ1-1 | TRBV6-1 | - | many | TGTGCCAGCTTCGACGGTATGAACACTGAAGCTTTCTTT | CASFDGMNTEAFF
TRBJ1-2 | TRBV28 | TRBD1 | - | TGTGCCAGCAGTTTGGATGGACAGGGCTTCCTTTTTTTCGGCTATGGCTACACCTTC | CASSLDGQGFLFFGYGYTF
TRBJ1-1 | TRBV14 | - | few | TGTGCCAGCAGCCCCCTCGGAGGGGTGGGTAAAGACACTGAAGCTTTCTTT | CASSPLGGVGKDTEAFF
TRBJ2-1 | TRBV12-3/TRBV12-4 | TRBD2 | many | TGTGCCAGCAGCCCTAGACCGGGACTAGCGGGCCTTGGGGGCTCCTACAATGAGCAGTTCTTC | CASSPRPGLAGLGGSYNEQFF
TRBJ1-6 | TRBV27 | TRBD1 | - | TGTGCCAGCAGTCCAAGGGGGCCGGGCTATAATTCACCCCTCCACTTT | CASSPRGPGYNSPLHF
TRBJ1-1 | TRBV6-1 | - | few | TGTGCCAGCAGTTATGGGGGGCCAAGCACTGAAGCTTTCTTT | CASSYGGPSTEAFF
TRBJ2-5 | TRBV19 | - | few | TGTGCCAGTAGTATGGACCAACGGTTGGAAGAGACCCAGTACTTC | CASSMDQRLEETQYF
TRBJ2-1 | TRBV12-3/TRBV12-4 | TRBD1 | few | TGTGCCAGCAGTCTAAGTGGGGGACAGAGCAATGAGCAGTTCTTC | CASSLSGGQSNEQFF
TRBJ1-1 | TRBV20-1 | - | - | TGCAGTGCTAGAAAAGGACAGACGAACACTGAAGCTTTCTTT | CSARKGQTNTEAFF
TRBJ1-6 | TRBV12-3/TRBV12-4 | TRBD1 | few | TGTGCCAGCAGTTCGGCAGGGGGTCCTAATTCACCCCTCCACTTT | CASSSAGGPNSPLHF
TRBJ2-3 | TRBV5-1 | TRBD2 | many | TGCGCCAGCAGCGTGAGGCCTAGCGGCAACACAGATACGCAGTATTTT | CASSVRPSGNTDTQYF
TRBJ1-1 | TRBV19 | - | few | TGTGCCAGTAGCAAACGGGAGGGCACTGAAGCTTTCTTT | CASSKREGTEAFF
TRBJ1-1 | TRBV20-1 | - | many | TGCAGTGCTAGAGATAGGCCCTACCCCGAAGCTTTCTTT | CSARDRPYPEAFF
TRBJ2-4 | TRBV19 | TRBD2 | few | TGTGCCAGCTTCCTTAGGACTAGCGGGAGAGCCAAAAACATTCAGTACTTC | CASFLRTSGRAKNIQYF
TRBJ1-4 | TRBV19 | - | - | TGTGCCAGTAGTATGGTCGGGACGTATAATGAAAAACTGTTTTTT | CASSMVGTYNEKLFF
TRBJ2-2 | TRBV2 | TRBD1 | - | TGTGCCAGCAGTGAATTTACCGGGACAGGACCCGGGGAGCTGTTTTTT | CASSEFTGTGPGELFF
TRBJ2-3 | TRBV20-1 | TRBD2 | few | TGCAGTGCTGGAAAGCGGGAGGGAGCAGATACGCAGTATTTT | CSAGKREGADTQYF
TRBJ2-3 | TRBV10-3 | - | - | TGTGTCATCACCACAGGGTCCCACACAGATACGCAGTATTTT | CVITTGSHTDTQYF
TRBJ1-5 | TRBV20-1 | TRBD1 | once | TGCAGTGCCCAAGGACAGGGAGATCAGCCCCAGCATTTT | CSAQGQGDQPQHF
TRBJ2-4 | TRBV28 | - | few | TGTGCCAGCAGTTTAGGGGGGGCATACATTCAGTACTTC | CASSLGGAYIQYF
TRBJ2-2 | TRBV27 | - | few | TGTGCCAGCAGTTTCGGAGTGGGTTTGGGCACCGGGGAGCTGTTTTTT | CASSFGVGLGTGELFF
TRBJ2-5 | TRBV6-1 | - | few | TGTGCCAGCAGTGAACAGCAGTGGGGTTTAAAGTACTTC | CASSEQQWGLKYF
TRBJ1-1 | TRBV6-1 | - | many | TGTGCCAGCAGGACCCATATGAGAGCTGAAGCTTTCTTT | CASRTHMRAEAFF
TRBJ2-7 | TRBV19 | - | - | TGTGCCAGTAGTATTTCCAGGAGCTCCTACGAGCAGTACTTC | CASSISRSSYEQYF